This passage covers 21 T cell receptor beta chains from one sample sequenced in a study of CD8 T cells in Susac syndrome. Random hexamers served to reverse transcribe roughly 0.45 to 1 ug RNA. TCRdb re-called the immunoSEQ multiplex PCR reads with MiXCR, one entry per CDR3 protein. The sample has 140,000 or so distinct CDR3 sequences, almost 96% seen once; the top ten hold roughly 0.08%. Material: CD4+ T cells from PBMCs. Every receptor here comes from a human donor with Susac syndrome.

The chain combines TRBV18 with TRBJ2-1, with D perhaps matching TRBD1 or TRBD2 (5 bases each). The CDR3 is 15 residues long. The germline V and J ends were trimmed by 3 bases and 4 bases, with 13 bases remaining between them. Germline lookup yields CDR1 KGHSH and CDR2 LQKENI. The CDR3 sequence: CASSPMGPIYNEQFF. Written as DNA, the CDR3 is TGTGCCAGCTCACCGATGGGACCGATATACAATGAGCAGTTCTTC.

This CDR3 is CASSLVGGTNTEAFF. CDR3 bases: TGTGCCAGCAGCTTAGTAGGGGGAACGAACACTGAAGCTTTCTTT. The chain couples TRBV7-8 to TRBJ1-1; a weak D match, TRBD1 (6 bases). Trimming stripped 1 base from V and 1 base from J, with 10 bases between. This CDR3 has 15 residues. Germline-derived CDR1 and CDR2 are SGHVS and FQNEAQ.

V and J are TRBV20-1 and TRBJ2-1; 8 positions match TRBD2. The CDR3 runs to 14 residues. Per germline, CDR1 DFQATT and CDR2 SNEGSKA (reference sequence). V shed 8 bases and J 2 bases; nucleotides not matched to a gene: 8. For the CDR3, the DNA is TGCAGTCCCATGCCGGGACTAGCCTACAATGAGCAGTTCTTC. Its translation: CSPMPGLAYNEQFF.

This sequence joins TRBV24-1 and TRBJ2-1; D is perhaps TRBD1 (6 bases). Germline values: CDR1 KGHDR, CDR2 SFDVKD. The CDR3 extends over 20 amino acids. Between the trimmed V and J ends, which lost 4 bases and 0 bases, there was a span of 24 bases. The CDR3 loop is CATSDATGHIRQSSYNEQFF. In DNA, the CDR3 is TGTGCCACCAGTGACGCCACGGGACATATACGACAAAGCTCCTACAATGAGCAGTTCTTC.

This chain uses TRBV24-1 with TRBJ1-2; 7 bases match TRBD1. The junction had 6 bases not matched to a gene; V was cut back by 2 bases and J by 4 bases. Germline-derived CDR1 and CDR2 are KGHDR and SFDVKD. The CDR3 runs 15 residues. The CDR3 coding sequence is TGTGCCACCAGTGATTCCCAGACAGGGATCTATGGCTACACCTTC. Protein: CATSDSQTGIYGYTF.

J is TRBJ2-1 and V is TRBV5-1; D possibly corresponds to TRBD1 (7 bases). With 3 bases removed from V and 5 bases from J, the gap between germline ends came to 21 bases. The CDR3 has 17 amino acids. Germline V gene lookup returns CDR1 SGHRS and CDR2 YFSETQ. In DNA, the CDR3 is TGCGCCAGCAGCTCAGGACTATTAGGGGGCAGAGACAATGAGCAGTTCTTC. It encodes CASSSGLLGGRDNEQFF. Full variable domain (outside the CDR3, taken from reference TRBV5-1 and TRBJ2-1): KAGVTQTPRYLIKTRGQQVTLSCSPISGHRSVSWYQQTPGQGLQFLFEYFSETQRNKGNFPGRFSGRQFSNSRSEMNVSTLELGDSALYLCASSSGLLGGRDNEQFFGPGTRLTVL.

The chain is built from TRBV11-2 and TRBJ1-1, with a tentative D call TRBD1 (5 bases). This CDR3 region has 14 residues. Germline values: CDR1 SGHAT, CDR2 FQNNGV. Trimming cost V 5 bases and J 5 bases, with 15 bases left between them. The CDR3 reads CASSRRGMRTEAFF. The CDR3 nucleotides read TGTGCCAGCAGCAGGAGGGGAATGAGGACTGAAGCTTTCTTT.

The chain recombines TRBV24-1 with TRBJ2-6; D is perhaps TRBD1 (5 bases). Germline V lookup: CDR1 KGHDR, CDR2 SFDVKD. The V gene lost 2 bases and the J gene lost 0 bases, with 10 bases spanning the gap. This CDR3 is 17 amino acids long. The CDR3 DNA reads TGTGCCACCAGTGATTCGCCAGGGCGCTCTGGGGCCAACGTCCTGACTTTC. Its protein product is CATSDSPGRSGANVLTF.

This clonotype came up once. This rearrangement joins TRBV20-1 to TRBJ1-2; TRBD1 matches 9 bases. CDR1 is DFQATT, CDR2 SNEGSKA, per germline (reference sequence). Trimming removed 6 bases from V and 7 bases from J; junction bases left unmatched: 12. The CDR3 covers 14 residues. CDR3 loop: CSAPPGTGRSGYTF. CDR3 nucleotide sequence: TGCAGTGCCCCGCCGGGGACAGGGCGGAGTGGCTACACCTTC.

This chain joins TRBV10-2 and TRBJ2-1; 10 bases map to TRBD2. With V trimmed by 4 bases and J by 4 bases, 7 bases remained unmatched. The germline V gene encodes CDR1 WSHSY and CDR2 SAAADI. CDR3 length: 16 residues. This CDR3 is CASSGSGGTKYNEQFF. CDR3 nucleotide sequence: TGCGCCAGCAGTGGTAGCGGGGGGACTAAATACAATGAGCAGTTCTTC.

V gene TRBV20-1 combines with J gene TRBJ2-5; 7 bases are shared with TRBD2. Germline CDR1 DFQATT, CDR2 SNEGSKA (reference sequence). This CDR3 contains 15 residues. Trimming at V came to 4 bases and at J to 5 bases, leaving 13 bases not matched to a gene. CDR3 coding DNA: TGCAGTGCTATTGAGGCGGGGGACCCCCGGGAGACCCAGTACTTC. It yields the protein CSAIEAGDPRETQYF.

The chain is built from TRBV14 and TRBJ1-6; D not certain. The CDR3 has 16 residues. V lost 4 bases to trimming and J lost 6 bases, with 16 bases between them. Germline CDR1 and CDR2: SGHDN and FVKESK. DNA of the CDR3: TGTGCCAGCAGCCGTGGCGGACCCCGGGCTAATTCACCCCTCCACTTT. Its protein product is CASSRGGPRANSPLHF.

This CDR3 reads CASSGGSTPGEKLFF. CDR3 bases: TGTGCCAGCAGCGGAGGGTCGACGCCGGGGGAAAAACTGTTTTTT. The chain is built from TRBV9 and TRBJ1-4; D remains ambiguous. The V gene's germline CDR1 is SGDLS and CDR2 YYNGEE. The CDR3 has 15 amino acids. Trimming shortened V by 3 bases and J by 8 bases, and 17 bases separated the two germline ends.

V and J are TRBV12-3 or TRBV12-4 and TRBJ1-2, with 7 bases identical to TRBD1. The trim removed 5 bases at V and 4 bases at J, leaving 4 bases unmatched. CDR3 size: 13 residues. CDR3 bases: TGTGCCAGCAGTCAAAGGGGGCTCTATGGCTACACCTTC. Its translation: CASSQRGLYGYTF.

The CDR3 nucleotides read TGTGCCAGCAGTGATTACGACGAGCAGTACTTC. Translating gives CASSDYDEQYF. The V gene is TRBV28, the J gene TRBJ2-7; D gene ambiguous. Germline V lookup: CDR1 MDHEN, CDR2 SYDVKM. V was pared by 5 bases and J by 5 bases, with 7 bases between. The CDR3 is 11 residues long.

The V call is TRBV6-6, the J call TRBJ1-6, with 7 nucleotides matching TRBD1. The CDR3 loop spans 15 amino acids. Germline V lookup: CDR1 MNHNY, CDR2 SVGAGI (reference sequence). The ends lost 7 bases at V and 7 bases at J; junction bases unmatched: 10. The CDR3 nucleotides read TGTGCCAGCAATCTTTCCGGGACAGCAAATTCACCCCTCCACTTT. Protein sequence: CASNLSGTANSPLHF.

Details on this clonotype: The junction and the germline gene differ at one end; a read error may be behind it. This chain connects TRBV6-5 to TRBJ2-1; D possibly corresponds to TRBD1 (5 bases). Germline values: CDR1 MNHEY, CDR2 SVGAGI. This CDR3 contains 11 residues. For the CDR3, the DNA is TGTGCCAGCAGTGGACACGGCGTACCAGTCTTC. Its translation: CASSGHGVPVF.

V usage is TRBV20-1 and J usage is TRBJ2-1; TRBD2 agrees at 8 bases. CDR3 length equals 15 residues. The germline gives CDR1 DFQATT, CDR2 SNEGSKA (reference sequence). V trimming: 3 bases; J trimming: 7 bases; junction bases outside the gene matches: 11. CDR3 residues: CSASRRGGGLNEQFF. CDR3 nucleotide sequence: TGCAGTGCTAGCCGGCGCGGCGGGGGGCTAAATGAGCAGTTCTTC.

This rearrangement joins TRBV29-1 to TRBJ2-1, with a tentative D call TRBD1 (5 bases). This CDR3 has 13 amino acids. V shed 0 bases and J shed 7 bases, with 10 bases lying between them. CDR1 and CDR2 from the germline V gene are SQVTM and ANQGSEA. The CDR3 loop is CSVEDRRVNEQFF. CDR3 sequence (DNA): TGCAGCGTTGAAGATCGCAGGGTGAATGAGCAGTTCTTC.

This clonotype was seen just once. The rearrangement uses TRBV9 and TRBJ2-5; the match to TRBD2 covers 12 bases. J gave up 3 bases and V 0 bases, and 0 bases lay outside the gene matches. Germline V gene sequence: CDR1 SGDLS, CDR2 YYNGEE. The CDR3 extends over 15 amino acids. The CDR3 DNA reads as TGTGCCAGCAGCGTAGGACTAGCGGGGGAAGAGACCCAGTACTTC. Its translation is CASSVGLAGEETQYF.

The chain employs TRBV29-1 and TRBJ2-2; 9 nucleotides line up with TRBD1. The ends lost 4 bases at V and 0 bases at J; junction bases unmatched: 6. The V gene's germline CDR1 is SQVTM and CDR2 ANQGSEA. This CDR3 has 16 residues. CDR3 sequence (DNA): TGCAGCGTTGTCCCGGGACAGGGCGCGAACACCGGGGAGCTGTTTTTT. Residues: CSVVPGQGANTGELFF.